Below are 29 T cell receptor beta chains sequenced from a single sample in a study of T cells in Graves' hyperthyroidism and ophthalmopathy. Amplified regions were TCR beta CDR3 sequences from RNA transcripts. Primed by the HTBI set, a first-round RT-PCR was run on the TCR CDR3. TCRdb called the multiplex PCR reads again in MiXCR, with one record for every CDR3 protein. The table lists around 500,000 distinct CDR3 sequences, 16% of them singletons. The specimen was blood. The receptors stem from a woman younger than 45 with Graves' ophthalmopathy.

There are a few counts of this clonotype. The chain combines TRBV9 with TRBJ2-7; D remains unclear. V was clipped by 0 bases and J by 0 bases, with 10 bases between them. The CDR3 has 15 amino acids. Per the germline V gene, CDR1 is SGDLS and CDR2 is YYNGEE. The CDR3 DNA follows: TGTGCCAGCAGCGTAGGGCCGGCGAGCTCCTACGAGCAGTACTTC. This gives the protein CASSVGPASSYEQYF.

This clonotype was recorded many times. The chain's CDR3 is CSALRTGRERNQPQHF. Here the CDR3 DNA reads TGCAGTGCCCTACGGACAGGGAGGGAACGCAATCAGCCCCAGCATTTT. This sequence joins TRBV20-1 and TRBJ1-5; 8 nucleotides align to TRBD1. This CDR3 has 16 amino acids. Germline V gives CDR1 DFQATT, CDR2 SNEGSKA (reference sequence). The trim removed 6 bases at V and 2 bases at J, leaving 12 bases unmatched.

This clonotype was observed a handful of times. The chain carries TRBV25-1 and TRBJ2-7, with D tentatively TRBD2 (5 bases). This CDR3 is 14 amino acids long. V shed 3 bases and J shed 2 bases, with 11 bases lying between them. Germline values: CDR1 MGHDK, CDR2 SYGVNS. The CDR3 nucleotides are TGTGCCAGCAGTGATGGAGGAAATACCTACGAGCAGTACTTC. Protein: CASSDGGNTYEQYF.

V is TRBV3-2 and J is TRBJ2-5; the D call TRBD2 from the table was never checked on the DNA. TRBV3-2 is given as a pseudogene. The CDR3 runs to 15 residues. CDR3 DNA sequence: TGTGCCAGCAGCCAAGATCAGAGCGGTCAAGAGACCCAGTACTTC. Translating gives CASSQDQSGQETQYF.

The sample holds a few counts of this clonotype. The V call is TRBV19, the J call TRBJ1-5; D is unclear. The CDR3 length is 15 residues. V was trimmed by 3 bases and J by 5 bases, leaving 14 bases between them. Germline CDR1 and CDR2: LNHDA and SQIVND (reference sequence). CDR3 residues: CASSMSRIWDQPQHF. CDR3 bases: TGTGCCAGTAGTATGAGTAGGATTTGGGATCAGCCCCAGCATTTT.

This clonotype was picked up a small number of times. The V gene is TRBV6-4, the J gene TRBJ2-2, with unresolved D. This CDR3 contains 13 residues. Germline V gives CDR1 MRHNA, CDR2 SNTAGT. Trimming removed 2 bases from V and 0 bases from J, with 1 base in between. CDR3 region: CASSDTNTGELFF. CDR3 nucleotide sequence: TGTGCCAGCAGTGACACGAACACCGGGGAGCTGTTTTTT.

V usage is TRBV5-6 and J usage is TRBJ1-1; D remains unclear. Trimming took off 2 bases at V and 1 base at J, with 18 bases between the two ends. CDR3 size: 17 residues. CDR1 is SGHDT and CDR2 is YYEEEE in the germline V gene. DNA of the CDR3: TGTGCCAGCAGCTTATCTTCTTTGGGGAGTCGGAACACTGAAGCTTTCTTT. This codes for CASSLSSLGSRNTEAFF. The whole variable domain, remainder taken from reference TRBV5-6 and TRBJ1-1, is DAGVTQSPTHLIKTRGQQVTLRCSPKSGHDTVSWYQQALGQGPQFIFQYYEEEERQRGNFPDRFSGHQFPNYSSELNVNALLLGDSALYLCASSLSSLGSRNTEAFFGQGTRLTVV.

This clonotype was picked up a small number of times. This chain's CDR3 is CASGQGFNTEAFF. The CDR3, as DNA: TGTGCTAGTGGCCAAGGATTTAACACTGAAGCTTTCTTT. The chain has TRBV12-5 and TRBJ1-1; D call uncertain. The germline CDR1 and CDR2 sequences are LGHNT and FRNRAP. The CDR3 is made up of 13 amino acids. The V end was cut by 6 bases, the J end by 2 bases, with 10 bases between. Full variable domain (missing parts from reference TRBV12-5 and TRBJ1-1): DARVTQTPRHKVTEMGQEVTMRCQPILGHNTVFWYRQTMMQGLELLAYFRNRAPLDDSGMPKDRFSAEMPDATLATLKIQPSEPRDSAVYFCASGQGFNTEAFFGQGTRLTVV.

V and J are TRBV28 and TRBJ2-1, with 14 bases aligning to TRBD2. CDR1 is MDHEN, CDR2 SYDVKM, per germline. The CDR3 runs 16 residues. The J segment lost 3 bases and the V segment lost 6 bases, leaving 4 bases of the junction unmatched. The chain's CDR3 is CASSGTSGSNYNEQFF. CDR3 coding DNA: TGTGCCAGCAGCGGGACTAGCGGGAGCAACTACAATGAGCAGTTCTTC.

This clonotype occurred a few times. The chain links TRBV28 to TRBJ2-7; 9 bases are shared with TRBD1. V lost 5 bases to trimming and J lost 7 bases; unmatched junction nucleotides: 12. The CDR3 has 15 residues. The germline gives CDR1 MDHEN, CDR2 SYDVKM. The chain's CDR3 is CASSPSGQGSGEQYF. The CDR3 region has the DNA TGTGCCAGCAGTCCCTCGGGACAGGGATCGGGAGAGCAGTACTTC.

At least ten counts were recorded for this clonotype. The chain joins TRBV12-3 or TRBV12-4 to TRBJ1-5, with D tentatively TRBD1 (6 bases). CDR3 length equals 19 residues. Trimming pared 2 bases from V and 5 bases from J, leaving 25 bases between. CDR3 loop: CASSLYLGGAGAGDQPQHF. The CDR3, as DNA: TGTGCCAGCAGTTTATATCTCGGTGGGGCAGGGGCAGGAGATCAGCCCCAGCATTTT.

The table lists this clonotype with many counts. The V and J genes are TRBV3-1 and TRBJ2-2, with D unclear. The CDR3 is made up of 13 amino acids. CDR1 is LGHDT and CDR2 is YNNKEL in the germline V gene (reference sequence). The V end lost 2 bases, the J end lost 3 bases, and 4 bases lay between the germline ends. CDR3 sequence: CASSQSDTGELFF. Here the CDR3 DNA reads TGTGCCAGCAGCCAAAGTGACACCGGGGAGCTGTTTTTT.

This clonotype turned up a few times. The chain recombines TRBV11-3 with TRBJ2-4; D is unresolved. Germline V gives CDR1 SGHNT, CDR2 YENEEA. The CDR3 is 13 amino acids. Trimming cost V 2 bases and J 6 bases, with 8 bases left between them. DNA of the CDR3: TGTGCCAGCAGCTTAAACGAGGCAAACATTCAGTACTTC. Encoded protein: CASSLNEANIQYF.

This clonotype has a handful of counts. The chain employs TRBV10-3 and TRBJ2-7; TRBD2 matches at 7 bases. V lost 7 bases, J lost 3 bases, and 9 bases stayed unmatched. Germline V gene sequence: CDR1 ENHRY, CDR2 SYGVKD. The CDR3 covers 14 residues. CDR3 in amino acids: CAITSQRESYEQYF. CDR3 sequence (DNA): TGTGCCATCACATCCCAGCGGGAAAGCTACGAGCAGTACTTC.

This clonotype has at least ten counts. This sequence joins TRBV7-2 and TRBJ2-2; TRBD1 matches 11 bases. CDR1 and CDR2 from the germline V gene are SGHTA and FQGNSA. The CDR3 loop spans 16 amino acids. V lost 2 bases and J lost 8; bases outside the gene matches: 7. For the CDR3, the DNA is TGTGCCAGCAGCTTAATCGGGACAGGGGGAACGGGGGAGCTGTTTTTT. Translated: CASSLIGTGGTGELFF.

This clonotype was detected many times. The gene calls are TRBV28 and TRBJ1-5; D possibly corresponds to TRBD1 (6 bases). The CDR3 consists of 15 residues. The germline gives CDR1 MDHEN, CDR2 SYDVKM. The germline V and J ends were trimmed by 8 bases and 3 bases, with 17 bases remaining between them. CDR3 nucleotide sequence: TGTGCCAGCCGACCGTCGAACAGGGTCAATCAGCCCCAGCATTTT. Translating it yields CASRPSNRVNQPQHF.

This clonotype showed up just once. One end of the junction fails to match germline, which may point to a read error. CDR3 sequence: CASSHGTAVRTQYF. The CDR3 bases are TGTGCCAGCAGCCATGGGACAGCGGTGAGGACCCAGTACTTC. J is TRBJ2-5 and V is TRBV5-1, with 7 bases identical to TRBD1. The CDR3 runs 14 residues. In germline, CDR1 is SGHRS, CDR2 YFSETQ.

This clonotype was counted many times. V gene TRBV20-1 combines with J gene TRBJ2-7; D unresolved. This CDR3 is 14 amino acids long. The germline V and J ends were trimmed by 6 bases and 5 bases, with 20 bases remaining between them. Germline CDR1 reads DFQATT; CDR2 reads SNEGSKA (reference sequence). The CDR3 DNA follows: TGCAGTGCAGGCCCCCTCATAGGACCAAACGAGCAGTACTTC. This codes for CSAGPLIGPNEQYF.

This clonotype was recorded a few times. This sequence joins TRBV14 and TRBJ2-3; D not resolved. Germline V CDR1 and CDR2: SGHDN, FVKESK. Trimming stripped 0 bases from V and 1 base from J, with 11 bases between. The CDR3 covers 16 residues. CDR3 bases: TGTGCCAGCAGCCAAGAAAAGGGCCCCCGCACAGATACGCAGTATTTT. It specifies CASSQEKGPRTDTQYF.

This clonotype came up many times. V and J are TRBV20-1 and TRBJ2-7; 9 bases align to TRBD2. Germline CDR1 DFQATT, CDR2 SNEGSKA (reference sequence). V lost 5 bases, J lost 0 bases, and 2 bases stayed unmatched. CDR3 length equals 13 residues. As DNA, the CDR3 is TGCAGTGCTGTTAGCGGGAGCTCCTACGAGCAGTACTTC. It codes for CSAVSGSSYEQYF.

This clonotype was seen ten or more times. In nucleotides, the CDR3 is TGCAGTGCTAGAGATCCGCAGGGGCTCGGGGGCAATGAGCAGTTCTTC. The encoded protein is CSARDPQGLGGNEQFF. J is TRBJ2-1 and V is TRBV20-1, with D perhaps being TRBD1 or TRBD2 (6 bases each). The CDR3 runs 16 residues. Between the trimmed V and J ends, which lost 0 bases and 6 bases, there was a span of 18 bases. Germline values: CDR1 DFQATT, CDR2 SNEGSKA (reference sequence).

At least ten counts were recorded for this clonotype. V is TRBV10-3 and J is TRBJ1-6, with D possibly TRBD1 on 6 matching bases. CDR3 length: 24 residues. V lost 0 bases and J lost 0, with 30 bases in between. Germline V lookup: CDR1 ENHRY, CDR2 SYGVKD. This CDR3 is CAISESPRAPRQEGTSSYNSPLHF. CDR3 nucleotides: TGTGCCATCAGTGAGTCCCCCAGGGCCCCCCGACAGGAAGGAACCAGCTCCTATAATTCACCCCTCCACTTT.

This clonotype was observed many times. This chain links TRBV20-1 with TRBJ2-3, with D unresolved. CDR1 and CDR2 from the germline V gene are DFQATT and SNEGSKA (reference sequence). The CDR3 runs 14 residues. The ends were cut back, 6 bases at V and 0 bases at J, with 13 bases in the middle. As DNA, the CDR3 is TGCAGTGCGAGATGGGGATGGAGCACAGATACGCAGTATTTT. Protein: CSARWGWSTDTQYF.

This clonotype showed up many times. This chain links TRBV6-1 with TRBJ1-1; no reliable D call. Germline CDR1 and CDR2: MNHNS and SASEGT. The V end was cut by 5 bases, the J end by 4 bases, with 8 bases between. The CDR3 runs to 12 residues. The CDR3 is CASSPPGTEAFF. CDR3 sequence (DNA): TGTGCCAGCAGTCCCCCAGGCACTGAAGCTTTCTTT.

This clonotype was observed many times. The rearrangement joins TRBV6-5 to TRBJ2-7; 10 bases map to TRBD1. This CDR3 contains 14 residues. Germline V CDR1 and CDR2: MNHEY, SVGAGI. V trimming: 0 bases; J trimming: 5 bases; junction bases outside the gene matches: 1. CDR3 residues: CASSYSDRGDEQYF. CDR3 sequence (DNA): TGTGCCAGCAGTTACTCGGACAGGGGGGACGAGCAGTACTTC.

This clonotype was seen more than once but under ten times. The chain is built from TRBV24-1 and TRBJ2-2, with 7 bases lining up with TRBD1. The length of the CDR3 is 17 residues. Unmatched junction bases numbered 9, after V lost 4 bases and J lost 2 bases. Germline CDR1 is KGHDR and CDR2 is SFDVKD. The DNA of the CDR3 is TGTGCCACCAGTGAGCCCAGACAGGGTCTAAACACCGGGGAGCTGTTTTTT. As protein: CATSEPRQGLNTGELFF.

The chain recombines TRBV12-3 or TRBV12-4 with TRBJ2-1; no firm D call. Trimming cost V 7 bases and J 0 bases, with 10 bases left between them. The CDR3 is 14 amino acids. CDR3 DNA: TGTGCCAGCACCCCGCCAAGCTCCTACAATGAGCAGTTCTTC. Its translation: CASTPPSSYNEQFF.

This clonotype has a count of ten or more. The CDR3 region has the DNA TGTGCCAGCAGACCGGACAGGGCAGAGACCCAGTACTTC. It specifies CASRPDRAETQYF. The chain has TRBV6-2 or TRBV6-3 and TRBJ2-5, with 8 nucleotides matching TRBD1. Trimming cost V 6 bases and J 4 bases; bases outside gene matches: 4. The CDR3 loop spans 13 amino acids. From germline, CDR1 is MNHEY and CDR2 SVGEGT.

There are many counts of this clonotype. The chain uses TRBV5-1 and TRBJ1-1, with TRBD1 matching over 9 bases. The V gene's germline CDR1 is SGHRS and CDR2 YFSETQ. With V trimmed by 4 bases and J by 5 bases, 6 bases remained unmatched. The CDR3 extends over 14 amino acids. The CDR3 region has the DNA TGCGCCAGCAGCCAAAGGGACAGGGAAACTGAAGCTTTCTTT. Its protein is CASSQRDRETEAFF. The whole variable domain, filled in from reference TRBV5-1 and TRBJ1-1, reads KAGVTQTPRYLIKTRGQQVTLSCSPISGHRSVSWYQQTPGQGLQFLFEYFSETQRNKGNFPGRFSGRQFSNSRSEMNVSTLELGDSALYLCASSQRDRETEAFFGQGTRLTVV.